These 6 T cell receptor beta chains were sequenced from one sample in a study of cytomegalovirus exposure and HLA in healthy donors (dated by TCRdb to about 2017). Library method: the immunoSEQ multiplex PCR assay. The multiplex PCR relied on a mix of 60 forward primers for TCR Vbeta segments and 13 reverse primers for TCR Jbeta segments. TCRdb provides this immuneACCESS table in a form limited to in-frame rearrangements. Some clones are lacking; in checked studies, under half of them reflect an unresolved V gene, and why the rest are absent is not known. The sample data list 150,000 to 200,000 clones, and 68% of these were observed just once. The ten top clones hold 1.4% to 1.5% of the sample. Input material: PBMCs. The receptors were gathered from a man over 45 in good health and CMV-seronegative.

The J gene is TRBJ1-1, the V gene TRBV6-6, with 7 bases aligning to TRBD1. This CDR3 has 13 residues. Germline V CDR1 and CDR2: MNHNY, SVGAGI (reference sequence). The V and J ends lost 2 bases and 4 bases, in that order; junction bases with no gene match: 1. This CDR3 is CASSYAGGTEAFF. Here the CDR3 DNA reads TGTGCCAGCAGTTACGCAGGGGGCACTGAAGCTTTCTTT.

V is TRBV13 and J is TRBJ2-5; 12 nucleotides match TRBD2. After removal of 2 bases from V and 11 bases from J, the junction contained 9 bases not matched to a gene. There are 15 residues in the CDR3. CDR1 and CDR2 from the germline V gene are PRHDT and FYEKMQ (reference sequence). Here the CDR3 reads CASSLSSGGAEEQYF. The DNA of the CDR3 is TGTGCCAGCAGCTTATCTAGCGGGGGGGCCGAAGAGCAGTACTTC.

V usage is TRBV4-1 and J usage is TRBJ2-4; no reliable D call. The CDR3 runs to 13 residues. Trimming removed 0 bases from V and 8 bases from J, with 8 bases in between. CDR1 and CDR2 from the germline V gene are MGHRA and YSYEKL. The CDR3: CASSQEQPDIQYF. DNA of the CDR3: TGCGCCAGCAGCCAAGAACAGCCGGACATTCAGTACTTC.

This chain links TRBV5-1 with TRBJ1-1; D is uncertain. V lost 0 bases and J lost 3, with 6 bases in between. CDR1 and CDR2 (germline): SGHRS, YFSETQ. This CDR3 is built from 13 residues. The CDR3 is CASSLVPDTEAFF. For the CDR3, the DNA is TGCGCCAGCAGCTTGGTCCCCGACACTGAAGCTTTCTTT.

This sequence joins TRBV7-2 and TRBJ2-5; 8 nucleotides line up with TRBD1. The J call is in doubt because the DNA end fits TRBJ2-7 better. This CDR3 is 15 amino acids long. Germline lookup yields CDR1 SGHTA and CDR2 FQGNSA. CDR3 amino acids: CASSLAAGGFYEQYF. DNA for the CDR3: TGTGCCAGCAGCTTAGCGGCAGGGGGCTTCTACGAGCAGTACTTC.

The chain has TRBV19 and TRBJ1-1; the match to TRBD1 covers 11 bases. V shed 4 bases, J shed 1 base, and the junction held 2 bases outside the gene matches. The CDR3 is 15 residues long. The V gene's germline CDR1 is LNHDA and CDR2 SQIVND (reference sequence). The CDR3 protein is CASSRTGGRNTEAFF. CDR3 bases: TGTGCCAGTAGTAGGACAGGGGGCAGGAACACTGAAGCTTTCTTT.